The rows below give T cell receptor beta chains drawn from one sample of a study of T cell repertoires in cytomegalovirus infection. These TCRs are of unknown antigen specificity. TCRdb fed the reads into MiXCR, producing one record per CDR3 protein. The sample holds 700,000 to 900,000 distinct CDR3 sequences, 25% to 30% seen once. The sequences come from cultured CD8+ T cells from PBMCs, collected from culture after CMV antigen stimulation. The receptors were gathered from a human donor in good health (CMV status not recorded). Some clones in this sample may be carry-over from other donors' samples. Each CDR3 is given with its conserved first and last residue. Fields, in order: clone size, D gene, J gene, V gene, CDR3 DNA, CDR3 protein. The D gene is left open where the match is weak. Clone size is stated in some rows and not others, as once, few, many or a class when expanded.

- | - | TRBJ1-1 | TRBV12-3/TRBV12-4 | TGTGCCAGCAATAGGGGCTTCGAAGCTTTCTTT | CASNRGFEAFF
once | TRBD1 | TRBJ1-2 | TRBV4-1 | TGCGCCAGCAGCCAAGGGACAGGGATGAACTATGGCTACACCTTC | CASSQGTGMNYGYTF
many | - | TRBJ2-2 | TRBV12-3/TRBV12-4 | TGTGCCAGCAGTTCTGGCCCTGGGGGCGGGGAGCTGTTTTTT | CASSSGPGGGELFF
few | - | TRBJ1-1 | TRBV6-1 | TGTGCCAGCATCCGGCGGGGGGCCACTGAAGCTTTCTTT | CASIRRGATEAFF
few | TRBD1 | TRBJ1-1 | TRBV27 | TGTGCCAGCGGGGCAGGGGGCTCGCGCACTGAAGCTTTCTTT | CASGAGGSRTEAFF
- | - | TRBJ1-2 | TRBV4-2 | TGTGCCAGCCGGTCTCCGGGCAGGGAGTTCGGCTACACCTTC | CASRSPGREFGYTF
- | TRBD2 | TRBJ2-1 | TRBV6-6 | TGTGCCAGCAGTTACTCTGCGGGGGGGCCGGGTGAGCAGTTCTTC | CASSYSAGGPGEQFF
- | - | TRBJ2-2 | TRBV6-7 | TGTGCCAGCTCGGGGGACTTCGACACCGGGGAGCTGTTTTTT | CASSGDFDTGELFF
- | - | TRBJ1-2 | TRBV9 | TGTGCCAGCGGGGGAGGAGGTGGCTACACCTTC | CASGGGGGYTF
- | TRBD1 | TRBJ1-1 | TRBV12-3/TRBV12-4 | TGTGCCAGCAGCCGGACAGGGGGCTTCACTGAAGCTTTCTTT | CASSRTGGFTEAFF
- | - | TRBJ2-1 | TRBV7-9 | TGTGCCAGCAGCTTCAACCCATTAGATGAGCAGTTCTTC | CASSFNPLDEQFF
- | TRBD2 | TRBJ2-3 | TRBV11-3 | TGTGCCAGAAGCAATCGGACTAGCGGGGGCACAGATACGCAGTATTTT | CARSNRTSGGTDTQYF
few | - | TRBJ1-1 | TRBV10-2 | TGCGCCAGCAGTGACTACAGATCGTTTGTGAACACTGAAGCTTTCTTT | CASSDYRSFVNTEAFF
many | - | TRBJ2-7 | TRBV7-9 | TGTGCCAGCAGCTGGAAGGACTCAGCCTACGAGCAGTACTTC | CASSWKDSAYEQYF
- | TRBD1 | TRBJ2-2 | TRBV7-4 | TGTGCCAGCAGCTTAATCTCACACTGGACAGGGGAAGGATCCACCGGGGAGCTGTTTTTT | CASSLISHWTGEGSTGELFF
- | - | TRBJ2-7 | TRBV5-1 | TGCGCCAGCAGCTCATTGGGGGAAAACGGCTCGTACGAGCAGTACTTC | CASSSLGENGSYEQYF
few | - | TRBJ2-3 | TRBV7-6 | TGTGCCAGCAGTCGGACAACTAGCACAGATACGCAGTATTTT | CASSRTTSTDTQYF
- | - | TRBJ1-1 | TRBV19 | TGTGCCAGTAGTGCCCAACGACTTCAGGGCCCTGGCACTGAAGCTTTCTTT | CASSAQRLQGPGTEAFF
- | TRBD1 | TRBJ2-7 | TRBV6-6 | TGTGCCAGCAGTGAGGCTAGGGACAGCTTGTACGAGCAGTACTTC | CASSEARDSLYEQYF
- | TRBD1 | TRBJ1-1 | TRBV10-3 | TGTGCCATCAGAGACGACAGGGGCGCTACTGAAGCTTTCTTT | CAIRDDRGATEAFF
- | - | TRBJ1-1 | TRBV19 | TGTGCCAGTAGTATAGGGGAGATTGGGGACACTGAAGCTTTCTTT | CASSIGEIGDTEAFF
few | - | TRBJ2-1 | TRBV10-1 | TGCGCCAGCAGTGAGTCAGAGACATACAATGAGCAGTTCTTC | CASSESETYNEQFF
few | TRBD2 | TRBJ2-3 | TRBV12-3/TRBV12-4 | TGTGCCAGCAGTTTGAGTTGGGTAGCGGGGGCACCCACAGATACGCAGTATTTT | CASSLSWVAGAPTDTQYF
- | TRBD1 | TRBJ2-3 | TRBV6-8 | TGTGCCAGCAGTCGGACAGGAACGGAGGATACGCAGTATTTT | CASSRTGTEDTQYF
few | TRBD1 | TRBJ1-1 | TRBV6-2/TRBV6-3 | TGTGCCAGCAGCTCCTCCCGGGACAGCCAACGGAACACTGAAGCTTTCTTT | CASSSSRDSQRNTEAFF
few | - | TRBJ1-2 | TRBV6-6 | TGTGCCAGCAGTTACTCGCGGGGACGGGGCTACACCTTC | CASSYSRGRGYTF
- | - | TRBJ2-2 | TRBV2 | TGTGCCAGCAGTGATGGACAGATTACCGGGGAGCTGTTTTTT | CASSDGQITGELFF
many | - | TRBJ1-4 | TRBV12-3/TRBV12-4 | TGTGCCAGCAGGCCCAGGGGAACTAATGAAAAACTGTTTTTT | CASRPRGTNEKLFF
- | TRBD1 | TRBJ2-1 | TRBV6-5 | TGTGCCAGCAGTTACTCGGGACAGTACAATGAGCAGTTCTTC | CASSYSGQYNEQFF
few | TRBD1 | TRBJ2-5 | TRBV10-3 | TGTGCCATCAGTGAGGTGGGACAGGTCCGGCCCCAAGAGACCCAGTACTTC | CAISEVGQVRPQETQYF